This T cell receptor beta chain came from a study of cytomegalovirus exposure and HLA in healthy donors. Researchers ran the PCR with 60 Vbeta and 13 Jbeta primers. As processed by the authors: The authors later counted 70 million to 85 million unique TCR beta chains, some 10 million of them shared. TCRdb's table, derived via immunoSEQ multiplex PCR, lists solely in-frame clones and lacks some. The DNA gave D and trimming, while V, J and clone size come from that table. Found here are around 150,000 clones, 65% to 80% of them singletons; the top ten hold about 2.7%. Trimming shortened V by 10 bases and J by 3 bases, and 21 bases separated the two germline ends. The CDR3 is 15 amino acids. Germline CDR1 is SGDLS and CDR2 is YYNGEE. Notes on this clone: Its antigen is not known.

Overall study findings and caveats: According to the study, around 180 TCR beta chains were cytomegalovirus-associated. Common viral pathogens seemed to be connected with several of the most significant clusters, according to a later analysis. Among donors in an Asian-associated ancestry cluster, a later analysis reportedly found fewer N-insertions than the roughly 700-donor mean.

J is TRBJ2-3 and V is TRBV9, with D perhaps matching TRBD2 (7 bases). Sequenced input: PBMCs. The source of this sequence is a woman aged 50 to 60 in good health and CMV-seropositive. The CDR3 DNA reads as TGTGCCTGTTCTATAGGGGGGGCGGCAACAGATACGCAGTATTTT. Residues: CACSIGGAATDTQYF.